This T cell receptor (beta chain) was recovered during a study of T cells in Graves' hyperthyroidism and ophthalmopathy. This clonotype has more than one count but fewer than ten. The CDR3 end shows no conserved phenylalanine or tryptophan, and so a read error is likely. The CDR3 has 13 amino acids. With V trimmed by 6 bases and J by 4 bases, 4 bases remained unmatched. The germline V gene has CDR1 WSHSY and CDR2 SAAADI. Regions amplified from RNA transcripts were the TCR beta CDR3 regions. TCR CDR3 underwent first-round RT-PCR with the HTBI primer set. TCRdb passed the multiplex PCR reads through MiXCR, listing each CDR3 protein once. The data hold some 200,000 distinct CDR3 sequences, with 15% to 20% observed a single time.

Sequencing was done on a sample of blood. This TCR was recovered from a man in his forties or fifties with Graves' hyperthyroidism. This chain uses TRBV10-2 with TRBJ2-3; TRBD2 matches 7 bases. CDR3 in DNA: TGCGCCAGCAGGGGCGGGAGCTCAGATACGCAGTATTCT. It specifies CASRGGSSDTQYS.